Following are 14 T cell receptor beta chains from one sample sequenced in a study of T cell repertoires in aging, cancer and after chemotherapy. Amplification of TCR beta used genomic DNA extracted from peripheral blood. Rearranged V-D-J TRB sequences were amplified with a mixed TRB-A/B primer pool. From the multiplex PCR reads, TCRdb called clonotypes with MiXCR, one entry per CDR3 protein. The sample consists of fewer than 7,000 distinct CDR3 sequences, roughly a fifth of them appearing once. Sequenced material: blood. The receptors originated from a human donor with a blood cancer.

The rearrangement joins TRBV7-3 to TRBJ2-7, with D hard to call. V was shortened by 5 bases and J by 0 bases, with 17 bases between the two germline ends. The CDR3 consists of 16 residues. Germline V gene lookup returns CDR1 SGHTA and CDR2 FQGTGA. The CDR3 bases are TGTGCCAGCAGCCTTACGACTTCCAGGAGCTCCTACGAGCAGTACTTC. Translation gives CASSLTTSRSSYEQYF.

The chain has TRBV7-2 and TRBJ1-1; D possibly corresponds to TRBD1 (6 bases). Germline V CDR1 and CDR2: SGHTA, FQGNSA. Trimming cost V 4 bases and J 6 bases, with 18 bases left between them. The CDR3 length is 15 residues. CDR3 DNA sequence: TGTGCCAGCAGCTGGGGGGCAGGGTCATTCGCTGAAGCTTTCTTT. As protein: CASSWGAGSFAEAFF.

By share of the sample, this clonotype is medium-sized (0.01 to 0.1%). V and J are TRBV29-1 and TRBJ1-2, with D perhaps matching TRBD1 (6 bases). The CDR3 length is 16 residues. Between the trimmed V and J ends, which lost 3 bases and 2 bases, there was a span of 19 bases. From germline, CDR1 is SQVTM and CDR2 ANQGSEA. The CDR3 nucleotides read TGCAGCGTTGACAACAGGGACTCAGAGAAAAACTATGGCTACACCTTC. This encodes CSVDNRDSEKNYGYTF.

In its sample, this clonotype ranks as medium-sized. The V call is TRBV27, the J call TRBJ2-2; D is ambiguous. Trimming left V 7 bases short and J 3 bases short, with 21 bases between. The CDR3 is 17 residues long. Germline lookup yields CDR1 MNHEY and CDR2 SMNVEV (reference sequence). This CDR3 is CASKPLVWGTDTGELFF. DNA of the CDR3: TGTGCCAGCAAACCCCTGGTTTGGGGTACGGACACCGGGGAGCTGTTTTTT.

This clonotype was observed a few times. The chain joins TRBV20-1 to TRBJ1-6; D unresolved. The CDR3 has 15 residues. Trimming shortened V by 3 bases and J by 8 bases, and 17 bases separated the two germline ends. Germline V gene data show CDR1 as DFQATT and CDR2 as SNEGSKA (reference sequence). As DNA, the CDR3 is TGCAGTGCTAGGTGGAGGGTCTCGAAGGATTCACCCCTCCACTTT. Translated, it gives CSARWRVSKDSPLHF.

As to this clonotype: Since a much larger clone is just one base distant, this may be a read error. J is TRBJ1-1 and V is TRBV11-1, with TRBD1 as a possible D gene (5 bases). The length of the CDR3 is 15 residues. The V gene lost 1 base and the J gene lost 5 bases, with 14 bases spanning the gap. The germline gives CDR1 SGHAT, CDR2 FQDESV (reference sequence). DNA of the CDR3: TGTGCCAGCAGCTTAGTTAAGGGGCGTCTGACTGAAGCTTTCTTT. Translation: CASSLVKGRLTEAFF. The complete variable domain, with remaining parts taken from reference TRBV11-1 and TRBJ1-1, reads EAEVAQSPRYKITEKSQAVAFWCDPISGHATLYWYRQILGQGPELLVQFQDESVVDDSQLPKDRFSAERLKGVDSTLKIQPAELGDSAMYLCASSLVKGRLTEAFFGQGTRLTVV.

This chain links TRBV18 with TRBJ1-1, with TRBD1 as a possible D gene (6 bases). V was clipped by 6 bases and J by 3 bases, with 17 bases between them. The CDR3 consists of 15 residues. Germline V gene sequence: CDR1 KGHSH, CDR2 LQKENI. DNA for the CDR3: TGTGCCAGCTCCCTCGGACAGAGCTTGTACACTGAAGCTTTCTTT. Amino acid sequence: CASSLGQSLYTEAFF.

V usage is TRBV27 and J usage is TRBJ2-7; 9 bases fit TRBD2. Looked up from germline, CDR1 is MNHEY and CDR2 is SMNVEV (reference sequence). The CDR3 loop spans 14 amino acids. The J segment lost 7 bases and the V segment lost 5 bases, leaving 9 bases of the junction unmatched. The CDR3 protein is CASSPPRTSEEQYF. CDR3 coding DNA: TGTGCCAGCAGTCCCCCCCGGACTAGCGAGGAGCAGTACTTC.

By share of the sample, this clonotype is medium-sized. V is TRBV15 and J is TRBJ2-5; 16 nucleotides match TRBD2. Germline values: CDR1 LNHNV, CDR2 YYDKDF (reference sequence). The CDR3 loop spans 19 amino acids. J lost 5 bases, V lost 0 bases, and 9 bases had no gene match. The CDR3 sequence is CATSRDPGTSGGDRETQYF. The CDR3 nucleotides are TGTGCCACCAGCAGAGATCCCGGGACTAGCGGGGGGGATCGGGAGACCCAGTACTTC.

This rearrangement joins TRBV7-9 to TRBJ2-1, with 13 positions matching TRBD2. The V segment lost 3 bases and the J segment 0 bases; nucleotides outside the gene matches: 8. This CDR3 region has 19 residues. Germline V gene lookup returns CDR1 SEHNR and CDR2 FQNEAQ (reference sequence). CDR3 amino acids: CASSFTTSGRTSSYNEQFF. Written as DNA, the CDR3 is TGTGCCAGCAGCTTTACGACTAGCGGGAGGACGAGCTCCTACAATGAGCAGTTCTTC.

This clonotype came up a few times. The chain carries TRBV20-1 and TRBJ1-2, with 7 nucleotides matching TRBD1. The CDR3 sequence is 16 residues long. Per germline, CDR1 DFQATT and CDR2 SNEGSKA (reference sequence). The trim removed 5 bases at V and 4 bases at J, leaving 16 bases unmatched. CDR3 bases: TGCAGTGCTCCCTTAACACAGACAGGGCGAGGCTATGGCTACACCTTC. Translated, it gives CSAPLTQTGRGYGYTF.

Judged by abundance, this clonotype is medium-sized. The rearrangement joins TRBV27 to TRBJ1-2, with TRBD1 matching over 9 bases. Trimming took 9 bases from V and 6 from J; bases not matched to a gene: 8. Germline V gene sequence: CDR1 MNHEY, CDR2 SMNVEV (reference sequence). The CDR3 spans 13 residues. CDR3 bases: TGTGCCAGTGGACAGGGGATGGGCGATGGCTACACCTTC. The encoded protein is CASGQGMGDGYTF.

The rearrangement uses TRBV2 and TRBJ2-1, with 13 bases lining up with TRBD2. The CDR3 length is 18 residues. In germline, CDR1 is SNHLY, CDR2 FYNNEI. The V and J ends lost 4 bases and 4 bases, in that order; junction bases with no gene match: 10. CDR3 DNA sequence: TGTGCCAGCAGTGGTCGGACTAGCGGGGGCCATACGTACAATGAGCAGTTCTTC. Protein sequence: CASSGRTSGGHTYNEQFF.

V gene TRBV6-1 combines with J gene TRBJ2-3; D perhaps matches TRBD2 (6 bases). Germline CDR1 and CDR2: MNHNS and SASEGT. The CDR3 is made up of 15 amino acids. Trimming took off 0 bases at V and 8 bases at J, with 15 bases between the two ends. This chain's CDR3 is CASSEANSFSGTQYF. CDR3 DNA sequence: TGTGCCAGCAGTGAAGCCAACTCCTTTAGCGGTACGCAGTATTTT.